This is a list of T cell receptor beta chains from one sample in a study of shared clonotypes between healthy human individuals. The protocol was immunoSEQ multiplex PCR, while the TCRdb copy is restricted to in-frame clones and leaves out a portion. The data show some 470,000 clones, about 82% seen once. Specimen: PBMCs. Receptors were obtained from a woman aged 35 to 49 in good health. Some clones in this sample may be carry-over from other donors' samples. Each CDR3 is given without its conserved first and last residue.

CDR3,J,V
ASSNGQAWNTEAF,TRBJ1-1,TRBV19
ASRGQGGGEQY,TRBJ2-7,TRBV6-1
ASRAGQSSYEQY,TRBJ2-7,TRBV5-1
ASGTNRRVTEAF,TRBJ1-1,TRBV19
ASSPTFGQGTETQY,TRBJ2-5,TRBV4-1
ASSRTGLAGAGELF,TRBJ2-2,TRBV7-6
SVSSVDEQF,TRBJ2-1,TRBV29-1
ASSLFLDTQY,TRBJ2-3,TRBV4-1
ASSITGRNYGYT,TRBJ1-2,TRBV28
AWTGPLLAAEQY,TRBJ2-7,TRBV30
ASSVAPSGSNEQY,TRBJ2-7,TRBV9
ASSLAGGGGEQY,TRBJ2-7,TRBV27
ASSQQRAEDTQY,TRBJ2-3,TRBV9
ASSLFRGGTDTQY,TRBJ2-3,TRBV28
ASSQGSAGDRTDTQY,TRBJ2-3,TRBV4-2
ASSRSLGTETYSNQPQH,TRBJ1-5,TRBV28
ASSQSRTQPGPRAYGYT,TRBJ1-2,TRBV4-1
ATSRDLRATYEQY,TRBJ2-7,TRBV15
AIREKRTDNTEAF,TRBJ1-1,TRBV10-3
SVVGGRSTEAF,TRBJ1-1,TRBV29-1
ATTRHGGEGEQY,TRBJ2-7,TRBV15